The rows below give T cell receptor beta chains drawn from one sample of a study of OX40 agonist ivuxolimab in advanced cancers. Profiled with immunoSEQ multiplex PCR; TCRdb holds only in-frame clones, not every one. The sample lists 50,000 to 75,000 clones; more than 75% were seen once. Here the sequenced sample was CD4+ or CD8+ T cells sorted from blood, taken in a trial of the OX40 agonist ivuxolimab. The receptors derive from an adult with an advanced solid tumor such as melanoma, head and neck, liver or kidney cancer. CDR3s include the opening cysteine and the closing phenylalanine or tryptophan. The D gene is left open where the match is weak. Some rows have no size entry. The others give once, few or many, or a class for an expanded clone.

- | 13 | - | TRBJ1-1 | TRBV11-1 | CASSPNRTPEAFF | TGTGCCAGCAGCCCTAACAGGACCCCTGAAGCTTTCTTT
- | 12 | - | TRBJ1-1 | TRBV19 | CASSRRGTEAFF | TGTGCCAGTAGCCGTCGGGGCACTGAAGCTTTCTTT
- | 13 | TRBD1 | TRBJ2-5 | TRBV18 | CASSPQGRETQYF | TGTGCCAGCTCTCCACAGGGGAGAGAGACCCAGTACTTC
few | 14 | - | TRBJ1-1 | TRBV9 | CASSVAWGYTEAFF | TGTGCCAGCAGCGTAGCTTGGGGTTACACTGAAGCTTTCTTT
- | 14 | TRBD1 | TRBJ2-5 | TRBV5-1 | CASSRGQGRETQYF | TGCGCCAGCAGCCGGGGACAGGGGCGAGAGACCCAGTACTTC
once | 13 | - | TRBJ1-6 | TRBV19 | CASKTGDNSPLHF | TGTGCCAGTAAGACGGGGGATAATTCACCCCTCCACTTT
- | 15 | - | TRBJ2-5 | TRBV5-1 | CASSGGTAFPETQYF | TGCGCCAGCAGCGGCGGGACCGCCTTTCCCGAGACCCAGTACTTC
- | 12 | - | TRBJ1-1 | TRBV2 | CASSSQGPEAFF | TGTGCCAGCAGTTCACAGGGCCCTGAAGCTTTCTTT
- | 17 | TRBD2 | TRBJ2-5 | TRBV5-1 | CASSLEGLADIQETQYF | TGCGCCAGCAGCTTGGAGGGACTAGCGGACATACAAGAGACCCAGTACTTC
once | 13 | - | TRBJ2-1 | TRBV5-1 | CASSTSEGGEQFF | TGCGCCAGCAGCACCTCCGAGGGAGGTGAGCAGTTCTTC
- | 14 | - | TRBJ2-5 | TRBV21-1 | CASSPDRGLETQYF | TGTGCCAGCAGCCCAGACAGGGGTTTGGAGACCCAGTACTTC
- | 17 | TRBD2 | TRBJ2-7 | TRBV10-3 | CAISESLLGEGLYEQYF | TGTGCCATCAGTGAGTCGCTATTGGGGGAGGGCCTGTACGAGCAGTACTTC
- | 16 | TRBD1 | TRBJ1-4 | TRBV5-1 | CASSLGAGGPREKLFF | TGCGCCAGCAGCTTGGGGGCAGGGGGACCGCGTGAAAAACTGTTTTTT
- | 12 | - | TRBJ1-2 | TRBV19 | CASSLDSYGYTF | TGTGCCAGTAGCCTGGACAGCTATGGCTACACCTTC
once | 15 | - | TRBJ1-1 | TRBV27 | CASTPLGGANTEAFF | TGTGCCAGCACTCCTCTGGGGGGGGCGAACACTGAAGCTTTCTTT
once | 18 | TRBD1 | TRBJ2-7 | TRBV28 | CASFSLQGSGTAYYEQYF | TGTGCCAGCTTCAGTTTACAGGGGTCCGGGACCGCCTACTACGAGCAGTACTTC
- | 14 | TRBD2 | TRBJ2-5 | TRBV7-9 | CASSPAGGSKTQYF | TGTGCCAGCAGCCCGGCGGGGGGCAGCAAGACCCAGTACTTC
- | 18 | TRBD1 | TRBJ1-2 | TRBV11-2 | CASSPSRGRGQGAEGYTF | TGTGCCAGCAGCCCATCTCGGGGACGGGGACAGGGGGCTGAGGGCTACACCTTC
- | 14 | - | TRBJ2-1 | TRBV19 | CASSIIGVGSEQFF | TGTGCCAGTAGTATTATTGGTGTGGGGAGTGAGCAGTTCTTC
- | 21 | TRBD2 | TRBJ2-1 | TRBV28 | CASSLFLVPGLAGGRTDEQFF | TGTGCCAGCAGTTTATTTCTCGTTCCGGGACTAGCGGGAGGTCGTACCGATGAGCAGTTCTTC
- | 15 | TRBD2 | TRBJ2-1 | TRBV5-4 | CASSLYLAGVNEQFF | TGTGCCAGCAGCTTGTACCTAGCGGGAGTCAATGAGCAGTTCTTC
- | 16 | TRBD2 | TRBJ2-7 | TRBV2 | CASSEGPGGTNYEQYF | TGTGCCAGCAGTGAAGGTCCGGGAGGGACTAACTACGAGCAGTACTTC
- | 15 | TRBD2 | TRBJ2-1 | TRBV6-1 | CASSEGTSGYNEQFF | TGTGCCAGCAGTGAAGGGACTAGCGGGTACAATGAGCAGTTCTTC
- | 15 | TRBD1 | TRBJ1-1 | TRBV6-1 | CASTFGQAVNTEAFF | TGTGCCAGCACCTTCGGACAGGCGGTGAACACTGAAGCTTTCTTT
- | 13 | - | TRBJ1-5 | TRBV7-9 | CASSLRENQPQHF | TGTGCCAGCAGCTTAAGGGAAAATCAGCCCCAGCATTTT
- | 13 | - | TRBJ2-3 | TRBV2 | CASRSETGSTQYF | TGTGCCAGCAGATCGGAAACAGGCTCTACGCAGTATTTT
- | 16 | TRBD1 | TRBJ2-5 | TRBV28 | CASSAQGAGGQETQYF | TGTGCCAGCAGCGCACAGGGGGCAGGTGGGCAAGAGACCCAGTACTTC
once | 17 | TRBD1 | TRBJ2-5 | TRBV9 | CASSGTDGTGNQETQYF | TGTGCCAGCAGCGGGACAGACGGGACAGGTAACCAAGAGACCCAGTACTTC
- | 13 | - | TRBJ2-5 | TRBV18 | CASSGPIPETQYF | TGTGCCAGCTCCGGGCCCATCCCAGAGACCCAGTACTTC
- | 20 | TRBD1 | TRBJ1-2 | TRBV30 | CAWSVIGWAQGTGGVGGYTF | TGTGCCTGGAGTGTAATCGGATGGGCGCAGGGGACAGGGGGAGTGGGGGGCTACACCTTC
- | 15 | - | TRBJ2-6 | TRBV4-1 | CASSQESSGANVLTF | TGCGCCAGCAGCCAAGAGAGCTCTGGGGCCAACGTCCTGACTTTC
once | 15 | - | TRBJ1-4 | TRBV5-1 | CASSLGDSGGEKLFF | TGCGCCAGCAGCTTGGGGGACTCCGGCGGGGAAAAACTGTTTTTT
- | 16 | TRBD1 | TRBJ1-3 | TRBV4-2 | CASSHPLDRGGNTIYF | TGTGCCAGCAGCCATCCACTCGACAGGGGAGGAAACACCATATATTTT
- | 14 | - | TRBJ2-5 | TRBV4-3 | CASSQGPGQETQYF | TGCGCCAGCAGCCAAGGGCCAGGCCAAGAGACCCAGTACTTC
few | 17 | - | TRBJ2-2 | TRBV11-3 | CASSPVRGLLNTGELFF | TGTGCCAGCAGCCCCGTCCGGGGGCTCTTGAACACCGGGGAGCTGTTTTTT
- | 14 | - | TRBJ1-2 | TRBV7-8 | CASTLGGAGYGYTF | TGTGCCAGCACCCTTGGGGGTGCCGGCTATGGCTACACCTTC
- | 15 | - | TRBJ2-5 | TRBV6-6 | CASSSLGGPGETQYF | TGTGCCAGCAGTTCTCTGGGGGGCCCTGGGGAGACCCAGTACTTC
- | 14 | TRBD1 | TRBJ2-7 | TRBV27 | CASCSPGQSYEQYF | TGTGCCAGCTGTTCTCCGGGACAGTCCTACGAGCAGTACTTC
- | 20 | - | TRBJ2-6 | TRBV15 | CATSSRRAFGDFSGANVLTF | TGTGCCACCAGCAGCCGGAGGGCATTCGGAGACTTCTCTGGGGCCAACGTCCTGACTTTC
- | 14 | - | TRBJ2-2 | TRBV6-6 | CASSYDGAGGELFF | TGTGCCAGCAGTTATGATGGGGCTGGCGGGGAGCTGTTTTTT
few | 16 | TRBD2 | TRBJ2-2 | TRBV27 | CASRAGGPYNAGELFF | TGTGCCAGCAGGGCGGGAGGGCCATACAACGCCGGGGAGCTGTTTTTT
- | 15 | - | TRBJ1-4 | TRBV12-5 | CASGLGQSGAEKLFF | TGTGCTAGTGGTTTGGGACAGTCCGGCGCGGAAAAACTGTTTTTT
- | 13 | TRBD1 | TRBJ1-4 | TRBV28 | CASSSGQNEKLFF | TGTGCCAGCAGTTCGGGACAGAATGAAAAACTGTTTTTT
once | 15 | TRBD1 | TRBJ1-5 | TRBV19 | CASSILDRVQQPQHF | TGTGCCAGTAGTATACTTGACAGGGTACAACAGCCCCAGCATTTT
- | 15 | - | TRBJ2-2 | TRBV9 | CASSVAGYNTGELFF | TGTGCCAGCAGCGTAGCGGGGTATAACACCGGGGAGCTGTTTTTT